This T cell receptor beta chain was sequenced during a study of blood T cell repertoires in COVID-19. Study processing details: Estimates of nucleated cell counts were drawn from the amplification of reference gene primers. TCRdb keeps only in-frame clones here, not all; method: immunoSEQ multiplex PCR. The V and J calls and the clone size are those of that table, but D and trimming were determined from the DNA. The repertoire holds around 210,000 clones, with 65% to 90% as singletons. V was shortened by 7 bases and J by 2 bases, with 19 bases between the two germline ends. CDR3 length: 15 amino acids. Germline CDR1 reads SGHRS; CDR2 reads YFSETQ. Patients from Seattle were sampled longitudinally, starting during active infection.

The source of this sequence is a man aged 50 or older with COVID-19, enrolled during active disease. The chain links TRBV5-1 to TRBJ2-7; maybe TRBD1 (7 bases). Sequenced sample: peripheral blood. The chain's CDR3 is CASVRTAGGPYEQYF. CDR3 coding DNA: TGCGCCAGCGTCCGGACGGCAGGGGGGCCCTACGAGCAGTACTTC.